This T cell receptor (beta chain) was identified during a study of T cell responses to AZD1222 COVID-19 vaccine. Study-level findings and limits: Two AZD1222 administrations were followed by greater Spike-specific TCR breadth and depth.

About this clone itself: Antigen: not known.

CDR1 and CDR2 (germline): SGHAT, FQNNGV. With 1 base clipped from V and 9 bases from J, the junction kept 9 bases outside the gene matches. The CDR3 is 14 residues long. This table comes from immunoSEQ multiplex PCR, and its TCRdb copy is limited to in-frame clones, with some not included. The top ten hold 4.5% to 6% of the sample, which has about 150,000 clones, roughly nine tenths seen once. The starting material was peripheral blood, obtained on day 0 of AZD1222 vaccination. The V gene is TRBV11-2, the J gene TRBJ2-7; 7 positions agree with TRBD2. The TCR originated in an adult in good health. Here the CDR3 reads CASSLGNRLAAQYF. The CDR3 DNA follows: TGTGCCAGCAGCTTAGGTAACCGACTAGCAGCGCAGTACTTC.